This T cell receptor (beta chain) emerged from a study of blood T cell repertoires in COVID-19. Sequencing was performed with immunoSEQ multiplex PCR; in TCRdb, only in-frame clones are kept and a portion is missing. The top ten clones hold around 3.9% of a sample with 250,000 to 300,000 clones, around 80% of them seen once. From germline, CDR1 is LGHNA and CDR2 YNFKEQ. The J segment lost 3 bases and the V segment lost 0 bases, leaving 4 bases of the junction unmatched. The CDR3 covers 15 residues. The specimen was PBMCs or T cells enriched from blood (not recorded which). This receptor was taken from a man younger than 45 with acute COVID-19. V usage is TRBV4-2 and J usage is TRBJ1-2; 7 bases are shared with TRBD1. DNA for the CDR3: TGTGCCAGCAGCCAAGATTCCACAGGGGACTATGGCTACACCTTC. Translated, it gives CASSQDSTGDYGYTF.